These 22 T cell receptor beta chains share one sample of origin, sequenced in a study of blood T cells in healthy people across ages. Sample-barcoded 5' priming and a J-beta primer mix drove a second PCR of about 7 to 11 cycles. TCRdb independently ran MiXCR on the 5' RACE reads; one entry per CDR3 protein. This sample yields around 1,900,000 distinct CDR3 sequences, of which about two fifths are seen a single time; about 23% belongs to the top ten. Sequenced sample: blood. All receptors come from a human donor in good health.

This chain connects TRBV2 to TRBJ2-3, with D hard to call. Germline V gene data show CDR1 as SNHLY and CDR2 as FYNNEI. Trimming took off 4 bases at V and 4 bases at J, with 6 bases between the two ends. The CDR3 consists of 12 residues. The CDR3 DNA sequence: TGTGCCAGCAGTGGATACTCAGATACGCAGTATTTT. Its translation is CASSGYSDTQYF.

This clonotype was observed a few times. The rearrangement links TRBV18 to TRBJ2-7, with unresolved D. The CDR3 sequence is 13 residues long. In germline, CDR1 is KGHSH, CDR2 LQKENI. With 3 bases removed from V and 3 bases from J, the gap between germline ends came to 9 bases. CDR3 nucleotide sequence: TGTGCCAGCTCACCCCCGGTTAACTACGAGCAGTACTTC. Protein product: CASSPPVNYEQYF. Drawing the rest from reference TRBV18 and TRBJ2-7, the complete variable domain is NAGVMQNPRHLVRRRGQEARLRCSPMKGHSHVYWYRQLPEEGLKFMVYLQKENIIDESGMPKERFSAEFPKEGPSILRIQQVVRGDSAAYFCASSPPVNYEQYFGPGTRLTVT.

The V and J genes are TRBV30 and TRBJ1-5; 7 positions match TRBD1. From germline, CDR1 is GTSNPN and CDR2 SVGIG (reference sequence). This CDR3 is 16 amino acids long. The trim removed 0 bases at V and 6 bases at J, leaving 11 bases unmatched. The CDR3 is CAWSVEGAPMGQPQHF. The CDR3 nucleotides read TGTGCCTGGAGTGTAGAGGGGGCCCCGATGGGTCAGCCCCAGCATTTT.

As to this clonotype: A junction end diverges from the germline sequence, so it may reflect a read error. As DNA, the CDR3 is TGTGCCGGCAGTTTAGGAAAGTGGGGAAGTGGCTACACCTTC. This sequence encodes CAGSLGKWGSGYTF. The V call is TRBV12-3 or TRBV12-4, the J call TRBJ1-2; D unclear. This CDR3 has 14 amino acids.

This clonotype was found a few times. CDR3 amino acids: CASSPGWDTRNEQFF. The CDR3 region has the DNA TGCGCCAGCAGCCCTGGGTGGGATACTCGCAATGAGCAGTTCTTC. This chain connects TRBV4-1 to TRBJ2-1, with D uncertain. With 4 bases removed from V and 6 bases from J, the gap between germline ends came to 16 bases. The CDR3 extends over 15 amino acids. Germline V gives CDR1 MGHRA, CDR2 YSYEKL.

This clonotype was counted a few times. V is TRBV2 and J is TRBJ2-7, with D maybe TRBD1 (6 bases). The V and J ends lost 2 bases and 0 bases respectively, with 8 bases between them. The CDR3 is 14 amino acids. CDR1 and CDR2 (germline): SNHLY, FYNNEI. The CDR3 DNA sequence: TGTGCCAGCAGTGAACAGGGGACCTCCTACGAGCAGTACGTC. This sequence encodes CASSEQGTSYEQYV.

The table lists this clonotype with a few counts. An end of the junction does not agree with germline; a read error may underlie this. The DNA for the CDR3 is TGCAGCCCTGCGACTAGCACAGATACACAGTATTTT. Translated: CSPATSTDTQYF. The V call is TRBV29-1, the J call TRBJ2-3; 7 bases map to TRBD2. Germline assignment: CDR1 SQVTM and CDR2 ANQGSEA. This CDR3 comprises 12 residues.

The chain combines TRBV28 with TRBJ1-1; D remains unclear. Between the trimmed V and J ends, which lost 6 bases and 4 bases, there was a span of 9 bases. CDR1 is MDHEN and CDR2 is SYDVKM in the germline V gene. This CDR3 spans 12 amino acids. CDR3 in amino acids: CASRSTRTEAFF. The CDR3 DNA is TGTGCCAGCAGAAGTACTCGCACTGAAGCTTTCTTT.

Comment on this clonotype: A junction boundary mismatches the germline segment, possibly from a read error. The chain carries TRBV18 and TRBJ1-6; D perhaps matches TRBD1 (5 bases). In germline, CDR1 is KGHSH, CDR2 LQKENI. The CDR3 totals 15 residues. The CDR3 spells CASSPGPPLNSPLHF. As DNA, the CDR3 is TGTGCCAGCTCACCGGGACCTCCCTTGAATTCGCCCCTCCACTTT.

The chain couples TRBV6-2 or TRBV6-3 to TRBJ2-1; maybe TRBD2 (5 bases). The CDR3 extends over 14 amino acids. V was trimmed by 5 bases and J by 3 bases, leaving 11 bases between them. Germline CDR1 and CDR2: MNHEY and SVGEGT. The CDR3 protein is CASSTGLLYNEQFF. CDR3 nucleotide sequence: TGTGCCAGCAGTACGGGATTACTCTACAATGAGCAGTTCTTC.

In its sample, this clonotype was seen once. The V call is TRBV7-9, the J call TRBJ1-2; D is ambiguous. CDR3 length equals 13 residues. CDR1 and CDR2 (germline): SEHNR, FQNEAQ (reference sequence). V was cut by 3 bases and J by 4 bases, with 9 bases left in between. CDR3 amino acids: CASSFPPGYGYTF. The DNA for the CDR3 is TGTGCCAGCAGCTTCCCCCCGGGCTATGGCTACACCTTC.

This clonotype was seen only a few times. The chain uses TRBV7-2 and TRBJ1-1; no firm D call. V lost 4 bases and J lost 5, with 14 bases in between. The CDR3 runs 14 residues. From germline, CDR1 is SGHTA and CDR2 FQGNSA. CDR3 DNA sequence: TGTGCCAGCAGCTCTTTTTGGGCGTATACTGAAGCTTTCTTT. Translating gives CASSSFWAYTEAFF.

The rearrangement uses TRBV6-1 and TRBJ2-3; D remains ambiguous. Germline CDR1 reads MNHNS; CDR2 reads SASEGT. Trimming took off 3 bases at V and 2 bases at J, with 9 bases between the two ends. There are 14 residues in the CDR3. DNA of the CDR3: TGTGCCAGCAGTGACGAAGGTTACACAGATACGCAGTATTTT. Its protein is CASSDEGYTDTQYF.

This rearrangement joins TRBV12-3 or TRBV12-4 to TRBJ1-5, with D uncertain. V lost 5 bases and J 6 bases, leaving 14 bases between the germline ends. The CDR3 is 14 amino acids. CDR3 bases: TGTGCCAGCAGTCCGGACCAGACGTGTCAGCCCCAGCATTTT. Its protein is CASSPDQTCQPQHF.

This clonotype has only a few counts. The chain couples TRBV7-2 to TRBJ1-2; possible D gene TRBD1, 5 bases. The CDR3 spans 13 residues. Between the trimmed V and J ends, which lost 1 base and 7 bases, there was a span of 10 bases. Germline CDR1 and CDR2: SGHTA and FQGNSA. For the CDR3, the DNA is TGTGCCAGCAGCTTAGGCAGGGTGCGTGGCTACACCTTC. This encodes CASSLGRVRGYTF.

Many counts were recorded for this clonotype. A read error may be the cause here, since a much bigger clone is one base away. The chain has TRBV6-1 and TRBJ2-6; weak D call: TRBD1 (5 bases). Germline values: CDR1 MNHNS, CDR2 SASEGT. The CDR3 is 15 residues long. The CDR3 DNA reads as TGTGCCAGCAGTGAAGGGGGCTCTGGGGCCAACGTCCGGACTTTC. It encodes CASSEGGSGANVRTF.

The genes are TRBV7-2 and TRBJ2-7; the match to TRBD2 covers 10 bases. Germline values: CDR1 SGHTA, CDR2 FQGNSA. CDR3 length equals 16 residues. The J segment lost 3 bases and the V segment lost 2 bases, leaving 7 bases of the junction unmatched. CDR3 in DNA: TGTGCCAGCAGCTTAAGGATAGCGGGGGGAAACTACGAGCAGTACTTC. Translation: CASSLRIAGGNYEQYF.

This clonotype was counted a few times. The chain couples TRBV20-1 to TRBJ2-1; a weak D match, TRBD2 (5 bases). The germline CDR1 and CDR2 sequences are DFQATT and SNEGSKA (reference sequence). The ends were cut back, 3 bases at V and 0 bases at J, with 9 bases in the middle. CDR3 length: 14 amino acids. The CDR3: CSASRGVSYNEQFF. The CDR3 nucleotides read TGCAGTGCTAGTCGGGGAGTCTCCTACAATGAGCAGTTCTTC.

The gene calls are TRBV10-3 and TRBJ1-5, with D tentatively TRBD1 (5 bases). Germline assignment: CDR1 ENHRY and CDR2 SYGVKD. There are 14 residues in the CDR3. Trimming removed 2 bases at V and 5 bases at J, with 10 bases between. CDR3 sequence reads: CAISEGRGDQPQHF. The DNA of the CDR3 is TGTGCCATCAGTGAGGGGAGGGGTGATCAGCCCCAGCATTTT.

The V call is TRBV6-5, the J call TRBJ2-7; 8 bases align to TRBD2. Trimming removed 8 bases from V and 7 bases from J; junction bases left unmatched: 13. CDR3 length: 14 residues. CDR1 and CDR2 (germline): MNHEY, SVGAGI. CDR3 in DNA: TGTGCCAGCGACTCCCGGGAGGGGGGTAATGAGCAGTACTTC. Protein product: CASDSREGGNEQYF.

Concerning this clonotype itself: The junction departs from germline at one end; a sequencing error may be responsible. The chain combines TRBV10-3 with TRBJ2-1; TRBD1 aligns across 8 bases. The germline V gene has CDR1 ENHRY and CDR2 SYGVKD. The CDR3 is 16 residues long. CDR3: CATSEWGTGTSNEQFF. The CDR3 DNA sequence: TGTGCCACCAGTGAATGGGGGACAGGAACTTCTAATGAGCAGTTCTTC.

In DNA, the CDR3 is TGTGCCAGCAGTCGCCTAAAAGGGGTCGGGCCGGATCGGGAGCAGTACTTC. It encodes CASSRLKGVGPDREQYF. The V and J genes are TRBV12-3 or TRBV12-4 and TRBJ2-5; tentative D call: TRBD2 (6 bases). There are 17 residues in the CDR3. Trimming cost V 5 bases and J 11 bases, with 30 bases left between them.